The 32 T cell receptor beta chains listed next were all sequenced from one sample in a study of blood T cell repertoires in COVID-19. Sequenced by immunoSEQ multiplex PCR; TCRdb stores in-frame clones only, minus some. This table holds over 45,000 clones, around 90% found once. Specimen: peripheral blood. These receptors were taken from a man aged 50 or older with active COVID-19.

The J gene is TRBJ2-6, the V gene TRBV15; 7 positions agree with TRBD2. CDR1 and CDR2 (germline): LNHNV, YYDKDF (reference sequence). This CDR3 region has 15 residues. Trimming at V came to 5 bases and at J to 1 base, leaving 2 bases not matched to a gene. This CDR3 is CATSYGGSGANVLTF. CDR3 nucleotide sequence: TGTGCCACCAGCTACGGGGGGTCTGGGGCCAACGTCCTGACTTTC.

The rearrangement joins TRBV12-5 to TRBJ2-2; the match to TRBD1 covers 7 bases. Germline assignment: CDR1 LGHNT and CDR2 FRNRAP. Trimming took 5 bases from V and 4 from J; bases not matched to a gene: 10. The CDR3 sequence is 16 residues long. The DNA for the CDR3 is TGTGCTAGTGGTATCCTCCGGGACAGAAGCACCGGGGAGCTGTTTTTT. It encodes CASGILRDRSTGELFF.

V gene TRBV29-1 combines with J gene TRBJ1-5; a weak D match, TRBD1 (5 bases). The V end was cut by 6 bases, the J end by 6 bases, with 15 bases between. This CDR3 region has 13 residues. Germline CDR1 SQVTM, CDR2 ANQGSEA. CDR3 sequence reads: CSVASGVSQPQHF. In DNA, the CDR3 is TGCAGCGTAGCTTCGGGGGTCAGTCAGCCCCAGCATTTT.

This chain links TRBV5-1 with TRBJ1-2, with no clear D. From germline, CDR1 is SGHRS and CDR2 YFSETQ. The CDR3 spans 12 residues. Trimming removed 1 base from V and 8 bases from J, with 9 bases in between. This chain's CDR3 is CASSLTAEGYTF. In nucleotides, the CDR3 is TGCGCCAGCAGCTTGACAGCGGAGGGCTACACCTTC.

The rearrangement uses TRBV10-3 and TRBJ2-1; D may be TRBD2 (5 bases). V lost 6 bases and J 6 bases, leaving 12 bases between the germline ends. The CDR3 covers 13 residues. Germline CDR1 ENHRY, CDR2 SYGVKD. The CDR3 spells CAISLDLFNEQFF. CDR3 DNA sequence: TGTGCCATCAGCTTGGACTTGTTCAATGAGCAGTTCTTC.

The gene calls are TRBV5-1 and TRBJ2-7; 8 nucleotides match TRBD2. The CDR3 has 15 amino acids. The germline CDR1 and CDR2 sequences are SGHRS and YFSETQ. With 0 bases clipped from V and 4 bases from J, the junction kept 6 bases outside the gene matches. The CDR3 protein is CASSLGLGLGYEQYF. In DNA form, the CDR3 reads TGCGCCAGCAGCTTGGGGCTGGGACTAGGATACGAGCAGTACTTC.

J is TRBJ2-3 and V is TRBV19, with 8 bases aligning to TRBD2. From germline, CDR1 is LNHDA and CDR2 SQIVND (reference sequence). There are 16 residues in the CDR3. V was clipped by 7 bases and J by 2 bases; unmatched bases: 11. CDR3 in amino acids: CASTPLAGGYTDTQYF. The DNA of the CDR3 is TGTGCCAGTACCCCGCTCGCGGGAGGTTACACAGATACGCAGTATTTT.

The rearrangement links TRBV5-4 to TRBJ2-5; TRBD2 matches 13 bases. Germline CDR1 and CDR2: SGHNT and YYREEE (reference sequence). There are 16 residues in the CDR3. Trimming took 4 bases from V and 5 from J; bases not matched to a gene: 8. CDR3 loop: CASSAELAGGRETQYF. The CDR3 DNA reads TGTGCCAGCAGCGCAGAACTAGCGGGGGGGAGGGAGACCCAGTACTTC. Full variable domain (rest looked up from reference TRBV5-4 and TRBJ2-5): ETGVTQSPTHLIKTRGQQVTLRCSSQSGHNTVSWYQQALGQGPQFIFQYYREEENGRGNFPPRFSGLQFPNYSSELNVNALELDDSALYLCASSAELAGGRETQYFGPGTRLLVL.

The chain carries TRBV9 and TRBJ1-3; TRBD1 agrees at 7 bases. The CDR3 sequence is 15 residues long. Germline V lookup: CDR1 SGDLS, CDR2 YYNGEE. V lost 4 bases and J lost 0; bases outside the gene matches: 4. In nucleotides, the CDR3 is TGTGCCAGCAGCATTCAGGGGGACTCTGGAAACACCATATATTTT. Protein sequence: CASSIQGDSGNTIYF.

This rearrangement joins TRBV6-5 to TRBJ2-1; 10 bases align to TRBD2. After removal of 5 bases from V and 1 base from J, the junction contained 2 bases not matched to a gene. Germline V CDR1 and CDR2: MNHEY, SVGAGI. CDR3 length equals 15 residues. DNA of the CDR3: TGTGCCAGCAGTCAGGGACTAGCGTCCTACAATGAGCAGTTCTTC. Translation: CASSQGLASYNEQFF.

V is TRBV6-1 and J is TRBJ1-2; D remains unclear. Germline V gene sequence: CDR1 MNHNS, CDR2 SASEGT. The CDR3 consists of 12 residues. The ends were cut back, 1 base at V and 4 bases at J, with 4 bases in the middle. The CDR3 region is CASSEGPYGYTF. Here the CDR3 DNA reads TGTGCCAGCAGTGAAGGGCCCTATGGCTACACCTTC.

V usage is TRBV19 and J usage is TRBJ2-1, with 7 bases aligning to TRBD1. Germline CDR1 LNHDA, CDR2 SQIVND (reference sequence). This CDR3 is built from 12 residues. V shed 6 bases, J shed 8 bases, and the junction held 4 bases outside the gene matches. CDR3 sequence (DNA): TGTGCCAGTAGGACAGGGAACGATGAGCAGTTCTTC. Translating gives CASRTGNDEQFF.

The chain combines TRBV11-2 with TRBJ1-1, with D perhaps TRBD1 (5 bases). This CDR3 comprises 15 residues. Germline-derived CDR1 and CDR2 are SGHAT and FQNNGV. The V end lost 1 base, the J end lost 3 bases, and 12 bases lay between the germline ends. CDR3: CASSLGGGKYTEAFF. CDR3 in DNA: TGTGCCAGCAGCTTAGGTGGGGGGAAGTACACTGAAGCTTTCTTT.

This chain connects TRBV2 to TRBJ2-7, with TRBD2 matching 7 bases. The CDR3 covers 16 residues. After removal of 1 base from V and 1 base from J, the junction contained 7 bases not matched to a gene. Germline loops: CDR1 SNHLY, CDR2 FYNNEI. For the CDR3, the DNA is TGTGCCAGCAGTGAAGAAATTAGCGGGCGGTCCTACGAGCAGTACTTC. Its translation: CASSEEISGRSYEQYF. Full variable domain (rest looked up from reference TRBV2 and TRBJ2-7): EPEVTQTPSHQVTQMGQEVILRCVPISNHLYFYWYRQILGQKVEFLVSFYNNEISEKSEIFDDQFSVERPDGSNFTLKIRSTKLEDSAMYFCASSEEISGRSYEQYFGPGTRLTVT.

The chain couples TRBV3-1 (or the pseudogene TRBV3-2) to TRBJ1-6, with a possible D match to TRBD1 (6 bases). V lost 1 base, J lost 11 bases, and 18 bases lay in between. Looked up from germline, CDR1 is LGHDT and CDR2 is YNNKEL (reference sequence). CDR3 size: 16 residues. The DNA of the CDR3 is TGTGCCAGCAGCCAAGTCGGTTCCCTGGACAGCCCACCCCTCCACTTT. Its translation is CASSQVGSLDSPPLHF.

V gene TRBV27 combines with J gene TRBJ2-7, with D tentatively TRBD2 (5 bases). The germline CDR1 and CDR2 sequences are MNHEY and SMNVEV (reference sequence). Trimming removed 5 bases at V and 6 bases at J, with 14 bases between. CDR3 length: 13 residues. The CDR3 nucleotides read TGTGCCAGCAGTCCCCTGGACTTCGGCGAGCAGTACTTC. Protein: CASSPLDFGEQYF.

The chain joins TRBV4-1 to TRBJ2-1, with D unresolved. In germline, CDR1 is MGHRA, CDR2 YSYEKL. V was clipped by 0 bases and J by 0 bases, with 12 bases between them. This CDR3 contains 17 residues. CDR3 DNA: TGCGCCAGCAGCCAAGACCCGTCATACTACTCCTACAATGAGCAGTTCTTC. Its protein is CASSQDPSYYSYNEQFF.

The chain couples TRBV19 to TRBJ1-2; a weak D match, TRBD1 (6 bases). CDR1 and CDR2 from the germline V gene are LNHDA and SQIVND (reference sequence). This CDR3 has 13 amino acids. The V and J ends lost 5 bases and 3 bases respectively, with 10 bases between them. The CDR3 here is CASSGGGYYGYTF. CDR3 in DNA: TGTGCCAGTAGTGGGGGCGGGTACTATGGCTACACCTTC.

The chain carries TRBV15 and TRBJ1-2, with D tentatively TRBD1 (6 bases). The CDR3 totals 15 residues. Germline V gene lookup returns CDR1 LNHNV and CDR2 YYDKDF (reference sequence). With 3 bases removed from V and 0 bases from J, the gap between germline ends came to 11 bases. CDR3 region: CATSSSDRSNYGYTF. Written as DNA, the CDR3 is TGTGCCACCAGCAGTTCTGACAGGTCTAACTATGGCTACACCTTC.

The chain is built from TRBV6-6 and TRBJ1-1; a possible D gene is TRBD1 (6 bases). V was pared by 5 bases and J by 4 bases, with 17 bases between. Germline CDR1 reads MNHNY; CDR2 reads SVGAGI (reference sequence). This CDR3 contains 15 residues. The CDR3 nucleotides are TGTGCCAGCAGTCACTACAGGGAGGGGGGCACTGAAGCTTTCTTT. The encoded protein is CASSHYREGGTEAFF.

The V call is TRBV6-4, the J call TRBJ1-2; tentative D call: TRBD1 (6 bases). This CDR3 spans 15 amino acids. V was trimmed by 3 bases and J by 8 bases, leaving 19 bases between them. CDR1 is MRHNA and CDR2 is SNTAGT in the germline V gene. The CDR3 sequence: CASSEGAFGTSGYTF. In DNA form, the CDR3 reads TGTGCCAGCAGTGAAGGAGCGTTCGGGACAAGCGGCTACACCTTC.

This chain connects TRBV28 to TRBJ2-7; 7 bases are a match to TRBD1. This CDR3 spans 13 amino acids. V lost 6 bases, J lost 1 base, and 3 bases stayed unmatched. Per the germline V gene, CDR1 is MDHEN and CDR2 is SYDVKM. The DNA of the CDR3 is TGTGCCAGCAGGCCGGGACAGTCCTACGAGCAGTACTTC. It is translated as CASRPGQSYEQYF.

This clone was observed a single time. This rearrangement joins TRBV2 to TRBJ2-2; TRBD2 is a possible D gene (5 bases). Between the trimmed V and J ends, which lost 7 bases and 4 bases, there was a span of 13 bases. CDR3 length equals 14 residues. CDR1 SNHLY and CDR2 FYNNEI come from the germline V gene. The CDR3 reads CASKGGSPTGELFF. CDR3 DNA sequence: TGTGCCAGCAAGGGCGGGTCCCCCACCGGGGAGCTGTTTTTT.

J is TRBJ2-2 and V is TRBV6-5; D is possibly TRBD2 (6 bases). V was clipped by 0 bases and J by 8 bases, with 13 bases between them. Germline V gives CDR1 MNHEY, CDR2 SVGAGI. The CDR3 consists of 15 residues. The chain's CDR3 is CASSYSAWEDGELFF. The DNA of the CDR3 is TGTGCCAGCAGTTACTCCGCGTGGGAGGATGGGGAGCTGTTTTTT.

This chain links TRBV3-1 (or the pseudogene TRBV3-2) with TRBJ1-2, with 8 positions matching TRBD1. Germline-derived CDR1 and CDR2 are LGHDT and YNNKEL (reference sequence). The V segment lost 2 bases and the J segment 6 bases; nucleotides outside the gene matches: 8. This CDR3 is 15 amino acids long. CDR3 region: CASSQWGRGQNGYTF. CDR3 DNA: TGTGCCAGCAGCCAATGGGGCAGGGGGCAGAATGGCTACACCTTC.

This sequence joins TRBV6-6 and TRBJ2-3; D gene ambiguous. Trimming shortened V by 2 bases and J by 1 base, and 7 bases separated the two germline ends. The CDR3 has 14 amino acids. The germline V gene encodes CDR1 MNHNY and CDR2 SVGAGI (reference sequence). The CDR3 is CASSYIAGTDTQYF. CDR3 bases: TGTGCCAGCAGTTACATCGCGGGCACAGATACGCAGTATTTT.

The chain employs TRBV2 and TRBJ1-2; 7 positions agree with TRBD1. Germline CDR1 SNHLY, CDR2 FYNNEI. This CDR3 comprises 13 residues. J lost 4 bases, V lost 6 bases, and 5 bases had no gene match. The chain's CDR3 is CASSDGQVYGYTF. In DNA, the CDR3 is TGTGCCAGCAGCGACGGACAGGTCTATGGCTACACCTTC. Full variable domain (outside the CDR3, taken from reference TRBV2 and TRBJ1-2): EPEVTQTPSHQVTQMGQEVILRCVPISNHLYFYWYRQILGQKVEFLVSFYNNEISEKSEIFDDQFSVERPDGSNFTLKIRSTKLEDSAMYFCASSDGQVYGYTFGSGTRLTVV.

This clone was counted once. CDR3 nucleotide sequence: TGTGCCAGCCGGGAGGCGTACGAGCAGTACTTC. This encodes CASREAYEQYF. This chain uses TRBV2 with TRBJ2-7; the match to TRBD2 covers 7 bases. The CDR3 spans 11 residues. CDR1 is SNHLY and CDR2 is FYNNEI in the germline V gene. The ends lost 8 bases at V and 4 bases at J; junction bases unmatched: 2. The variable domain in full, with the rest retrieved from reference TRBV2 and TRBJ2-7, is EPEVTQTPSHQVTQMGQEVILRCVPISNHLYFYWYRQILGQKVEFLVSFYNNEISEKSEIFDDQFSVERPDGSNFTLKIRSTKLEDSAMYFCASREAYEQYFGPGTRLTVT.

As regards this clone: The identical CDR3 is also encoded by other nucleotide sequences in the sample. The chain combines TRBV30 with TRBJ2-1; maybe TRBD2 (5 bases). This CDR3 is built from 11 residues. Germline V gene data show CDR1 as GTSNPN and CDR2 as SVGIG (reference sequence). The germline V and J ends were trimmed by 2 bases and 7 bases, with 6 bases remaining between them. Here the CDR3 reads CAWSRGNEQFF. The CDR3 DNA sequence: TGTGCCTGGAGTCGAGGGAATGAGCAGTTCTTC.

The rearrangement uses TRBV7-9 and TRBJ1-1, with 7 bases matching TRBD1. The germline CDR1 and CDR2 sequences are SEHNR and FQNEAQ (reference sequence). The V segment lost 3 bases and the J segment 5 bases; nucleotides outside the gene matches: 3. The CDR3 consists of 13 residues. Here the CDR3 reads CASSFRGHTEAFF. The CDR3, as DNA: TGTGCCAGCAGCTTTAGGGGGCATACTGAAGCTTTCTTT.

V gene TRBV5-1 combines with J gene TRBJ2-2, with a possible D match to TRBD1 (5 bases). V lost 3 bases and J 4 bases, leaving 13 bases between the germline ends. This CDR3 has 15 residues. CDR1 and CDR2 (germline): SGHRS, YFSETQ. For the CDR3, the DNA is TGCGCCAGCAGCTACCCTACAGGACCCACCGGGGAGCTGTTTTTT. Its translation is CASSYPTGPTGELFF.

J is TRBJ2-1 and V is TRBV19; maybe TRBD2 (5 bases). The CDR3 sequence is 14 residues long. Looked up from germline, CDR1 is LNHDA and CDR2 is SQIVND (reference sequence). The V end was cut by 6 bases, the J end by 4 bases, with 13 bases between. CDR3 residues: CASSPDGLYNEQFF. CDR3 bases: TGTGCCAGTAGCCCCGACGGACTTTACAATGAGCAGTTCTTC.